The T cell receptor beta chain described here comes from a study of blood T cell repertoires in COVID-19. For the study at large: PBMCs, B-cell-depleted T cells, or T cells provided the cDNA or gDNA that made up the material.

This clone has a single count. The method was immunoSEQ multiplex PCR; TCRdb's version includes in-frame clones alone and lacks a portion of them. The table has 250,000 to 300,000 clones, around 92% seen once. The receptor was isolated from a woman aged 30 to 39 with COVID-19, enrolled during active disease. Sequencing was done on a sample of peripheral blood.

CDR3 nucleotide sequence: TGTGCCAGTAGTATTAGGGGGGGCGGCCGGAATGAGCAGTTCTTC. Its protein is CASSIRGGGRNEQFF. The V and J genes are TRBV19 and TRBJ2-1; D might be TRBD2 (7 bases). The CDR3 is 15 residues long. V gave up 3 bases and J gave up 7 bases, with 16 bases separating them. In germline, CDR1 is LNHDA, CDR2 SQIVND (reference sequence).